Listed below are T cell receptor beta chains from one sample, sequenced in a study of T cell responses to AZD1222 COVID-19 vaccine. Sequencing was performed with immunoSEQ multiplex PCR; in TCRdb, only in-frame clones are kept and a portion is missing. This table holds tens of thousands of clones, about 86% found once. The material was peripheral blood, obtained 28 days after the second AZD1222 dose. These receptors were taken from an adult who received the AZD1222 COVID-19 vaccine. Each CDR3 is given with its conserved first and last residue. A D gene is named only where the DNA matches it firmly. Only part of the rows carry a size: once, few, many, or a class if the clone is expanded.

TRBV30	-	TRBD1	TRBJ1-4	13	TGTGCCTGGAGCCCGGGACAGCTAAACCTACTGTTTTTT	CAWSPGQLNLLFF
TRBV29-1	-	TRBD1	TRBJ2-1	14	TGCAGCGCCTCAGGGGACAGGTCATACAATGAGCAGTTCTTC	CSASGDRSYNEQFF
TRBV3-1/TRBV3-2	-	-	TRBJ2-7	17	TGTGCCAGCAGCCAAGATCTTTCCCCCGGGTACTCCTACGAGCAGTACTTC	CASSQDLSPGYSYEQYF
TRBV10-3	few	TRBD1	TRBJ1-6	14	TGTGCCATCAGTAGACAGGGTGGCAATTCACCCCTCCACTTT	CAISRQGGNSPLHF
TRBV19	-	-	TRBJ2-7	14	TGTGCCAGTAGTGTCCAGGGGGGAAGCTACGAGCAGTACTTC	CASSVQGGSYEQYF
TRBV6-5	-	TRBD1	TRBJ1-2	14	TGTGCCAGCAAACTAGGCCAGGGGGTAGTTGGCTACACCTTC	CASKLGQGVVGYTF
TRBV5-1	-	-	TRBJ1-3	19	TGCGCCAGCAGCTTGGGGCAGGGAATAGTCTCTCGCTCTGGAAACACCATATATTTT	CASSLGQGIVSRSGNTIYF
TRBV10-3	-	-	TRBJ2-3	13	TGTGCCACCAGCCCAGGGGCCACAGATACGCAGTATTTT	CATSPGATDTQYF
TRBV30	-	-	TRBJ2-3	13	TGTGCCTGGAGTGTTTGGGAGACAGATACGCAGTATTTT	CAWSVWETDTQYF
TRBV28	few	TRBD1	TRBJ2-7	16	TGTGCCAGCAGTCCGGGACAGGGGCTATCCTCCTACGAGCAGTACTTC	CASSPGQGLSSYEQYF
TRBV5-1	-	-	TRBJ2-2	16	TGCGCCAGCAGCCCACTAAGAGCCGCGAACACCGGGGAGCTGTTTTTT	CASSPLRAANTGELFF
TRBV21-1	-	-	TRBJ2-7	17	TGTGCCAGCAGCAAAGGGGGCCGCGACAGGTATTTACGAGGACAGTACTTC	CASSKGGRDRYLRGQYF
TRBV3-1/TRBV3-2	-	TRBD1	TRBJ1-4	15	TGTGCCAGCAGCCCTCAGGGGGCCTTTAATGAAAAACTGTTTTTT	CASSPQGAFNEKLFF
TRBV3-1/TRBV3-2	-	-	TRBJ1-3	15	TGTGCCAGCAGCCAAGATCGTAGCGGGCTGGACACCATATATTTT	CASSQDRSGLDTIYF
TRBV6-1	few	TRBD2	TRBJ2-7	15	TGTGCCAGCAGTGAAGCAAGAGCGGGATCGTTGGGGCAGTACTTC	CASSEARAGSLGQYF
TRBV10-3	-	-	TRBJ2-7	11	TGTGCCATCAGCGGCAGAGGGGAGCAGTACTTC	CAISGRGEQYF
TRBV18	-	-	TRBJ2-2	14	TGTGCCAGCTCATCTAGCGAGAACACCGGGGAGCTGTTTTTT	CASSSSENTGELFF
TRBV6-5	-	-	TRBJ2-7	15	TGTGCCAGCAGCGAGGAGGGGGCGGGTGGTTACGAGCAGTACTTC	CASSEEGAGGYEQYF
TRBV7-2	-	TRBD1	TRBJ1-6	15	TGTGCCAGCGGCCCCCTGGGACAGAGTTTCAGACCCCTCCACTTT	CASGPLGQSFRPLHF
TRBV24-1	-	-	TRBJ1-5	13	TGTGCCACGGGGGGGAATAGCAATCAGCCCCAGCATTTT	CATGGNSNQPQHF
TRBV6-1	few	-	TRBJ2-1	15	TGTGCCAGCAGTGAAGGAGAGGCGGGCTACAATGAGCAGTTCTTC	CASSEGEAGYNEQFF
TRBV28	-	TRBD1	TRBJ1-2	14	TGTGCCAGCAGTTTATCGGACAGGGTAAATGGCTACACCTTC	CASSLSDRVNGYTF
TRBV7-2	-	-	TRBJ1-3	14	TGTGCCAGCAGCTTAGTCCTCTCTGGAAACACCATATATTTT	CASSLVLSGNTIYF
TRBV7-9	once	-	TRBJ1-2	14	TGTGCCAGCAGCCCCGACGGACAGTCCTATGGCTACACCTTC	CASSPDGQSYGYTF
TRBV4-1	-	-	TRBJ1-5	15	TGCGCCAGCAGCCCACAGCGGAATAGCAATCAGCCCCAGCATTTT	CASSPQRNSNQPQHF
TRBV5-1	-	-	TRBJ1-5	14	TGCGCCAGCAGTTCAGGACAGCTCAATCAGCCCCAGCATTTT	CASSSGQLNQPQHF
TRBV4-3	few	-	TRBJ2-7	15	TGCGCCAGCAGCCAAGATCCGAGCGTTCCCTACGAGCAGTACTTC	CASSQDPSVPYEQYF
TRBV5-1	-	-	TRBJ1-3	17	TGCGCCAGCAGCCGGGGAAATACAGGGATCTCTGGAAACACCATATATTTT	CASSRGNTGISGNTIYF
TRBV28	-	TRBD1	TRBJ1-2	14	TGTGCCAGCAGCCCTGGACAGGGGTCGGAAGGCTACACCTTC	CASSPGQGSEGYTF
TRBV28	-	-	TRBJ1-5	12	TGTGCCAGCAGTGGGACCCATCAGCCCCAGCATTTT	CASSGTHQPQHF
TRBV5-1	-	TRBD2	TRBJ2-3	14	TGCGCCAGCAGCTGGCTAGCCGGGAGGGATACGCAGTATTTT	CASSWLAGRDTQYF
TRBV10-3	-	-	TRBJ1-2	15	TGTGCCATCAGTGAAGGGTCCGTTCGGCCCCATGGCTACACCTTC	CAISEGSVRPHGYTF
TRBV11-1	-	TRBD1	TRBJ1-1	15	TGTGCCAGCAGCATAGGACAGGATGGATACACTGAAGCTTTCTTT	CASSIGQDGYTEAFF
TRBV15	-	-	TRBJ2-2	16	TGTGCCACCAGCAGAGACACAGGGTTGACCGCCGGGGAGCTGTTTTTT	CATSRDTGLTAGELFF
TRBV5-6	-	-	TRBJ1-1	16	TGTGCCAGCAGCTTGGCCGGTAGACACCTGAACACTGAAGCTTTCTTT	CASSLAGRHLNTEAFF
TRBV28	-	-	TRBJ1-2	11	TGTGCCAGCACACAGGGCCGCGGCTACACCTTC	CASTQGRGYTF
TRBV29-1	-	TRBD2	TRBJ2-1	16	TGCAGCGTTGAATCCCGCGGGGGACTAGCGAGGAATGAGCAGTTCTTC	CSVESRGGLARNEQFF
TRBV15	-	-	TRBJ1-2	15	TGTGCCACCAGCTCAGCTAGGGGAGCTAACTATGGCTACACCTTC	CATSSARGANYGYTF
TRBV7-9	-	-	TRBJ2-1	15	TGTGCCATCCGACGGGATATCAGCTCCTACAATGAGCAGTTCTTC	CAIRRDISSYNEQFF
TRBV7-2	once	TRBD2	TRBJ2-1	16	TGTGCCAGCAGCTTAGCGGCCGGGAGGTCGGGGAATGAGCAGTTCTTC	CASSLAAGRSGNEQFF
TRBV7-6	-	-	TRBJ1-1	14	TGTGCCAGCAGCTTAGCAGGGGGGAACACTGAAGCTTTCTTT	CASSLAGGNTEAFF
TRBV5-1	-	-	TRBJ2-3	15	TGCGCCAGCAGCTTGGGGGACCGCTTCACAGATACGCAGTATTTT	CASSLGDRFTDTQYF
TRBV24-1	-	TRBD1	TRBJ2-2	18	TGTGCCACCAGTGATTTGCTCTTCGGGACAGGGGGGACCGGGGAGCTGTTTTTT	CATSDLLFGTGGTGELFF